The 9 T cell receptor beta chains presented below share a single source sample, sequenced in a study of T cell repertoires in cytomegalovirus infection. A single record per CDR3 protein comes from TCRdb applying MiXCR to the reads. The sample includes over 250,000 distinct CDR3 sequences, approximately 22% of them seen just once. Their antigens are not known. Sequencing used cultured PBMCs, obtained from culture after CMV antigen stimulation. The receptors here all came from a human donor in good health (CMV status not recorded). Some clones in this sample may be carry-over from other donors' samples.

V and J are TRBV6-2 or TRBV6-3 and TRBJ2-1; 10 nucleotides agree with TRBD2. CDR3 length equals 15 residues. The germline CDR1 and CDR2 sequences are MNHEY and SVGEGT. V shed 4 bases, J shed 7 bases, and the junction held 7 bases outside the gene matches. In DNA form, the CDR3 reads TGTGCCAGCAGTTTGGAGCGGGAGGGCCTAAATGAGCAGTTCTTC. Translation gives CASSLEREGLNEQFF.

This clonotype was picked up a small number of times. One end of the junction does not line up with germline, which may come from a read error. This chain connects TRBV6-1 to TRBJ2-1, with no clear D. This CDR3 is built from 9 residues. Germline CDR1 reads MNHNS; CDR2 reads SASEGT. In DNA, the CDR3 is TGTGCCAGCAGTGAATGGTCGCACTTC. Translated: CASSEWSHF.

This clonotype was found many times. This chain uses TRBV11-2 with TRBJ1-6; possible D gene TRBD1, 5 bases. The CDR3 runs 13 residues. Germline V gene lookup returns CDR1 SGHAT and CDR2 FQNNGV. V was shortened by 2 bases and J by 10 bases, with 9 bases between the two germline ends. Written as DNA, the CDR3 is TGTGCCAGCAGCTTACAGGGTTACTCACCCCTCCACTTT. Protein product: CASSLQGYSPLHF.

This clonotype was seen only a few times. The CDR3 reads CASSQDGQGYSPLHF. In DNA form, the CDR3 reads TGCGCCAGCAGCCAAGATGGGCAGGGATATTCACCCCTCCACTTT. J is TRBJ1-6 and V is TRBV4-3, with D tentatively TRBD1 (5 bases). Germline V lookup: CDR1 LGHNA, CDR2 YSLEER. The CDR3 totals 15 residues. V was pared by 0 bases and J by 8 bases, with 11 bases between.

This clonotype appeared a few times. CDR3 bases: TGCAGCGTAGGCTCCGGATCGAACACCGGGGAGCTGTTTTTT. It codes for CSVGSGSNTGELFF. The rearrangement joins TRBV29-1 to TRBJ2-2; the D is unclear. The CDR3 covers 14 residues. Germline values: CDR1 SQVTM, CDR2 ANQGSEA. With 6 bases removed from V and 0 bases from J, the gap between germline ends came to 11 bases.

This clonotype showed up just once. This chain connects TRBV5-4 to TRBJ2-1, with 9 bases matching TRBD2. From germline, CDR1 is SGHNT and CDR2 YYREEE (reference sequence). The CDR3 is made up of 16 amino acids. After removal of 1 base from V and 4 bases from J, the junction contained 6 bases not matched to a gene. CDR3 coding DNA: TGTGCCAGCAGCTTGCTCAGGACTAGCGTTTACAATGAGCAGTTCTTC. Protein: CASSLLRTSVYNEQFF.

In its sample, this clonotype was seen a few times. The chain joins TRBV4-1 to TRBJ1-1; 7 positions agree with TRBD1. Germline loops: CDR1 MGHRA, CDR2 YSYEKL. With 4 bases clipped from V and 6 bases from J, the junction kept 8 bases outside the gene matches. The CDR3 is 14 amino acids. CDR3 bases: TGCGCCAGCAGCCGACTAGGGGGCGACGCTGAAGCTTTCTTT. Translating gives CASSRLGGDAEAFF.

This clonotype was counted at least ten times. The chain carries TRBV6-1 and TRBJ2-3; TRBD2 matches 14 bases. CDR1 and CDR2 (germline): MNHNS, SASEGT. This CDR3 spans 17 amino acids. The trim removed 7 bases at V and 0 bases at J, leaving 6 bases unmatched. In DNA form, the CDR3 reads TGTGCCAGCATCGGGACTAGCGGGGGCACTAGCACAGATACGCAGTATTTT. Residues: CASIGTSGGTSTDTQYF.

The chain links TRBV2 to TRBJ2-7; a possible D gene is TRBD2 (6 bases). Trimming left V 7 bases short and J 0 bases short, with 13 bases between. Germline CDR1 and CDR2: SNHLY and FYNNEI. The length of the CDR3 is 14 residues. CDR3 DNA sequence: TGTGCCAGCAAACTGGGACTGAGCTCCTACGAGCAGTACTTC. It yields the protein CASKLGLSSYEQYF.